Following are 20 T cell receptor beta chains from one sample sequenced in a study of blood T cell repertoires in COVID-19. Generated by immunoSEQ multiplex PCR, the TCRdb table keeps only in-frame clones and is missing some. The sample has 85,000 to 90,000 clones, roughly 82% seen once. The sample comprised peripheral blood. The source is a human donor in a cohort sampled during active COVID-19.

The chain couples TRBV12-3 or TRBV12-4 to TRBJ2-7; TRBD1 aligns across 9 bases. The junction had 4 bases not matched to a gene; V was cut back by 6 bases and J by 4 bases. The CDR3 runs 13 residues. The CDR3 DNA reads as TGTGCCAGCAGCGGACAGGGGCCGTACGAGCAGTACTTC. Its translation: CASSGQGPYEQYF.

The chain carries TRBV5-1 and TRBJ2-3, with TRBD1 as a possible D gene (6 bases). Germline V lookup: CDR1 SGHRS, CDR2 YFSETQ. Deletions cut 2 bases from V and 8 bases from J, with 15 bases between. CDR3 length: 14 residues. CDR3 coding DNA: TGCGCCAGCAGCTTTCCTAGGGGGTCGGGTACGCAGTATTTT. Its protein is CASSFPRGSGTQYF.

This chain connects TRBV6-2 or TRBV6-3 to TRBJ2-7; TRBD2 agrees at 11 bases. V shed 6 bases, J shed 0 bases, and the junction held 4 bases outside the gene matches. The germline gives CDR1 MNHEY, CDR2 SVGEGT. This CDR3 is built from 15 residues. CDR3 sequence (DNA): TGTGCCAGCAGCGAGACTAGCGGGGCCTCCTACGAGCAGTACTTC. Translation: CASSETSGASYEQYF.

CDR3 nucleotide sequence: TGCGCCAGCAGCTTGGACAATGCCTACGAGCAGTACTTC. Protein: CASSLDNAYEQYF. The chain links TRBV5-1 to TRBJ2-7, with D uncertain. Germline values: CDR1 SGHRS, CDR2 YFSETQ. Between the trimmed V and J ends, which lost 0 bases and 2 bases, there was a span of 6 bases. The length of the CDR3 is 13 residues.

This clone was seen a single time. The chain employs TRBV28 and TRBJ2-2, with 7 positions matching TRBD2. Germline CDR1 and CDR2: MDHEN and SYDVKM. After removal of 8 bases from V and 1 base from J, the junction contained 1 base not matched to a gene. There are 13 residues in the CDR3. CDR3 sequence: CASGGVNTGELFF. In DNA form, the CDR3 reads TGTGCCAGCGGGGGGGTGAACACCGGGGAGCTGTTTTTT.

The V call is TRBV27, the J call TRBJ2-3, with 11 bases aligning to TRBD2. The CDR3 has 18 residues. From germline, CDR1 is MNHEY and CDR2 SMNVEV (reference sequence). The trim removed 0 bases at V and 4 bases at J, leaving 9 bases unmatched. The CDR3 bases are TGTGCCAGCAGTTTATCGATGGCTAGCGGGGGGTGGGCAGATACGCAGTATTTT. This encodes CASSLSMASGGWADTQYF.

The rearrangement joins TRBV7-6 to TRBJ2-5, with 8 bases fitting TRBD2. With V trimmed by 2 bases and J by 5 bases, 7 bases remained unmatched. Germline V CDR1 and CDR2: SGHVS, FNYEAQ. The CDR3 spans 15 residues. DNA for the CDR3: TGTGCCAGCAGCTTACCGGCGGGGGGTCAGGAGACCCAGTACTTC. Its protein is CASSLPAGGQETQYF.

CDR3 coding DNA: TGTGCCAGCAGTTCCGGGACAGGGTCTCGTGGCTACACCTTC. Protein: CASSSGTGSRGYTF. The V gene is TRBV6-2 or TRBV6-3, the J gene TRBJ1-2, with 9 bases aligning to TRBD1. The CDR3 length is 14 residues. Germline CDR1 reads MNHEY; CDR2 reads SVGEGT. V shed 4 bases, J shed 7 bases, and the junction held 7 bases outside the gene matches.

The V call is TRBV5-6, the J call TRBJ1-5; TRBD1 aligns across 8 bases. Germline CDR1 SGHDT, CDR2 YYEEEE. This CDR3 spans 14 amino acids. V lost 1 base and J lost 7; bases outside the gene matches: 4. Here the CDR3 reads CASSLTGGRQPQHF. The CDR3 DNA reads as TGTGCCAGCAGCTTGACAGGGGGTCGACAGCCCCAGCATTTT.

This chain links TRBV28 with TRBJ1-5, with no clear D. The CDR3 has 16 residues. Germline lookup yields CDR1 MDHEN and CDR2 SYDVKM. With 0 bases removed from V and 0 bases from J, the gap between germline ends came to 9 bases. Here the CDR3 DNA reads TGTGCCAGCAGTTTATGGGCGGGGAATAGCAATCAGCCCCAGCATTTT. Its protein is CASSLWAGNSNQPQHF.

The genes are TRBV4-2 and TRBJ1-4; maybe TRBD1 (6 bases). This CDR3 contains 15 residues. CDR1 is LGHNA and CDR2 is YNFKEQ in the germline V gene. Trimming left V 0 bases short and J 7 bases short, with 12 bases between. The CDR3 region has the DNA TGTGCCAGCAGCCAAGATAGGGACACGGGTGAAAAACTGTTTTTT. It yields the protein CASSQDRDTGEKLFF.

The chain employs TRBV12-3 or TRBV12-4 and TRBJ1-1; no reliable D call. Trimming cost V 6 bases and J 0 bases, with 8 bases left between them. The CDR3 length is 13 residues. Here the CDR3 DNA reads TGTGCCAGCAGCGTCGGTATGAACACTGAAGCTTTCTTT. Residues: CASSVGMNTEAFF.

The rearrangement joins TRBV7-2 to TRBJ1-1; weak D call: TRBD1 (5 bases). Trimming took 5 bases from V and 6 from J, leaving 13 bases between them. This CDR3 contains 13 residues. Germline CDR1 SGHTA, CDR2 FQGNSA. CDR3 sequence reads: CASSREGWAEAFF. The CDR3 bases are TGTGCCAGCAGCCGGGAGGGGTGGGCTGAAGCTTTCTTT.

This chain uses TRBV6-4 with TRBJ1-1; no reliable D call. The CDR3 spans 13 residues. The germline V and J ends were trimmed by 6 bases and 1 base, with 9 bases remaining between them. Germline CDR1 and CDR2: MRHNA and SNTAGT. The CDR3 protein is CASSPEGNTEAFF. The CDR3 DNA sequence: TGTGCCAGCAGCCCCGAGGGGAACACTGAAGCTTTCTTT.

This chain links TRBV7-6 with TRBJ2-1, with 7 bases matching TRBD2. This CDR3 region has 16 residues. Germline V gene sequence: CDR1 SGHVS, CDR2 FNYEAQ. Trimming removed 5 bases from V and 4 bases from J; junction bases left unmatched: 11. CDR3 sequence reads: CASSPSLAEGYNEQFF. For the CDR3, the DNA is TGTGCCAGCAGCCCCTCCCTAGCGGAGGGGTACAATGAGCAGTTCTTC.

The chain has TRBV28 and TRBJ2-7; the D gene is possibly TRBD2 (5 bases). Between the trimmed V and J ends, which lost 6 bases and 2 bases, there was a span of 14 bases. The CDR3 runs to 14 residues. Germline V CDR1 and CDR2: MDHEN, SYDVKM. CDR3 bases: TGTGCCAGCAGCAGCCGGGATCCGCCCTACGAGCAGTACTTC. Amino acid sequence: CASSSRDPPYEQYF. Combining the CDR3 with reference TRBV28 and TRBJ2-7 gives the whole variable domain DVKVTQSSRYLVKRTGEKVFLECVQDMDHENMFWYRQDPGLGLRLIYFSYDVKMKEKGDIPEGYSVSREKKERFSLILESASTNQTSMYLCASSSRDPPYEQYFGPGTRLTVT.

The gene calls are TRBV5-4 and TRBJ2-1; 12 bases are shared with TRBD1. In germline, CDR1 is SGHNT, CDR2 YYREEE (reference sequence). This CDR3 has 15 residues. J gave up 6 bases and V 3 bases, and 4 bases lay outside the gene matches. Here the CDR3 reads CASSSGTGGRNEQFF. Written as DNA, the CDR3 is TGTGCCAGCAGCTCCGGGACAGGGGGCCGCAATGAGCAGTTCTTC.

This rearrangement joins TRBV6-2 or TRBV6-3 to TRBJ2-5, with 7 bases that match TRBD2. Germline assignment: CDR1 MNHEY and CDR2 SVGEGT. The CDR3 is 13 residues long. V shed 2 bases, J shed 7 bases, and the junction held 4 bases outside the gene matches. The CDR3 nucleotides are TGTGCCAGCAGTTACGAGACGGGGGGGACCCAGTACTTC. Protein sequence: CASSYETGGTQYF.

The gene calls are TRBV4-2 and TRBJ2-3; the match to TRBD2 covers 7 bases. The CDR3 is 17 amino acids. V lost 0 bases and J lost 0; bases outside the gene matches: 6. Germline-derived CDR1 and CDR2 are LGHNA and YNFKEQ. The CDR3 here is CASSQDPSGASTDTQYF. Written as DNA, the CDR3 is TGTGCCAGCAGCCAAGACCCTAGCGGAGCTAGCACAGATACGCAGTATTTT.

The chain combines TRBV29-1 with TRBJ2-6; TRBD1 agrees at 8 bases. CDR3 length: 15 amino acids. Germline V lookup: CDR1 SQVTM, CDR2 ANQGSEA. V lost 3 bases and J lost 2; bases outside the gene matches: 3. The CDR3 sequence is CSVEDRETGANVLTF. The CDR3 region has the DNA TGCAGCGTTGAGGACAGGGAGACTGGGGCCAACGTCCTGACTTTC.